This TCR beta chain was sequenced for a study of cytomegalovirus exposure and HLA in healthy donors. Study-wide context: Within the Caucasian-associated ancestry cluster were around 81% of the approximately 400 genotyped donors. The study's findings and limits: Later, an analysis found that common viral pathogens appeared to be linked with several of the most significant clusters. The study dropped some indistinguishable V segments, TRBV6-2 and TRBV6-3 among them. It was approximately 150 TCR beta chains that were listed as cytomegalovirus-associated.

A multiplex PCR was run with 60 Vbeta primers and 13 Jbeta primers. Data came from immunoSEQ multiplex PCR; TCRdb stores just in-frame clones and leaves some out. The sample shows 200,000 to 250,000 clones, around 81% of them seen only once. With 0 bases removed from V and 0 bases from J, the gap between germline ends came to 7 bases. The germline V gene has CDR1 SGHRS and CDR2 YFSETQ. This CDR3 is 16 amino acids long. With respect to this clone: The antigen is not known.

Source material: PBMCs. This clonotype was obtained from a woman aged 60-75 years in good health and CMV-seropositive. The chain links TRBV5-1 to TRBJ2-6, with D possibly TRBD1 on 5 matching bases. This chain's CDR3 is CASSLEGPSGANVLTF. CDR3 sequence (DNA): TGCGCCAGCAGCTTGGAGGGGCCCTCTGGGGCCAACGTCCTGACTTTC.